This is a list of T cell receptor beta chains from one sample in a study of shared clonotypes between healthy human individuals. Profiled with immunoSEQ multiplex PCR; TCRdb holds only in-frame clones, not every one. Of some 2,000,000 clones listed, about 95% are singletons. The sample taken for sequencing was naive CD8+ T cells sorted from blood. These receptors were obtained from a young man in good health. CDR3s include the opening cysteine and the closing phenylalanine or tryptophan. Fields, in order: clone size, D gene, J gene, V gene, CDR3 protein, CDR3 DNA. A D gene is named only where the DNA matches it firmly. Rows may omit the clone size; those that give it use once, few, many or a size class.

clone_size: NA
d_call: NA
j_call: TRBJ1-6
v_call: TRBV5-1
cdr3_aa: CASRGGNYNSPLHF
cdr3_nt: TGCGCCAGCCGCGGGGGCAACTATAATTCACCCCTCCACTTT

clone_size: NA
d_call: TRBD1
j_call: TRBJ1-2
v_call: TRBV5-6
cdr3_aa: CASSFGQGIYGYTF
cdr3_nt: TGTGCCAGCAGCTTCGGACAGGGGATCTATGGCTACACCTTC

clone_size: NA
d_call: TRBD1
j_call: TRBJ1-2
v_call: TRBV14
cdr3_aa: CASSLGDRGVYGYTF
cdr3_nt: TGTGCCAGCAGCCTCGGGGACAGGGGAGTCTATGGCTACACCTTC

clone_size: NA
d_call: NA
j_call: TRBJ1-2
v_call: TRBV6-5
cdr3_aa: CASSLTQDSYGYTF
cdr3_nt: TGTGCCAGCAGCCTGACCCAGGACAGCTATGGCTACACCTTC

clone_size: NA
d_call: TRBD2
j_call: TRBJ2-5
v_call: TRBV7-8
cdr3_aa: CASSSFSGGDQETQYF
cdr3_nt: TGTGCCAGCAGCTCCTTTAGCGGGGGGGACCAAGAGACCCAGTACTTC

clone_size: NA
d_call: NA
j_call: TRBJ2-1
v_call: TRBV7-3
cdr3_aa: CASSPIGAANEQFF
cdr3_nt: TGTGCCAGCAGCCCCATTGGTGCGGCGAATGAGCAGTTCTTC

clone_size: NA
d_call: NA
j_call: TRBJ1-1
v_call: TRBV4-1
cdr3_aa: CASSGGVSTEAFF
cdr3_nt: TGCGCCAGCAGCGGGGGGGTGAGCACTGAAGCTTTCTTT

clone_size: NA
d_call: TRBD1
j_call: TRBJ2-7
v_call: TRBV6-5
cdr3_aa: CASSYSKTGSGYEQYF
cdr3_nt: TGTGCCAGCAGTTACTCAAAGACAGGGTCTGGCTACGAGCAGTACTTC

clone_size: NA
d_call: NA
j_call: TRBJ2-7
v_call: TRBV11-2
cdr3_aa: CASSHAVGSYEQYF
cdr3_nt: TGTGCCAGCAGCCACGCTGTTGGTTCCTACGAGCAGTACTTC

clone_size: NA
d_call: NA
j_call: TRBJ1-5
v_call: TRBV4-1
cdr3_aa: CASSHRMAEPQHF
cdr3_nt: TGCGCCAGCAGCCACCGAATGGCGGAGCCCCAGCATTTT

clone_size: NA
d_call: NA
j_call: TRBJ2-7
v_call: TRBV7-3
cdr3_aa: CASSYRRGYEQYF
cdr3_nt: TGTGCCAGCAGCTATCGGCGGGGCTACGAGCAGTACTTC

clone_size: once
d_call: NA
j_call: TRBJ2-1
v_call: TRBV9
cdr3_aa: CASSGDSASREDEQFF
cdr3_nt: TGTGCCAGCAGCGGTGACTCGGCTAGTCGGGAAGATGAGCAGTTCTTC

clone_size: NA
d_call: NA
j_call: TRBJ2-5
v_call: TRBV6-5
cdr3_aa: CASSLGVGGETQYF
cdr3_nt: TGTGCCAGCAGCCTAGGTGTCGGGGGAGAGACCCAGTACTTC

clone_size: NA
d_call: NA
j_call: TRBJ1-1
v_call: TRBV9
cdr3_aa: CASSVAPLLGIGGKGNTEAFF
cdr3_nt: TGTGCCAGCAGCGTAGCCCCCCTTCTCGGCATTGGGGGCAAGGGGAACACTGAAGCTTTCTTT

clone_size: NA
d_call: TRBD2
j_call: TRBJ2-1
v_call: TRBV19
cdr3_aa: CASSISAGGFNEQFF
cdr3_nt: TGTGCCAGTAGTATATCAGCGGGAGGATTCAATGAGCAGTTCTTC

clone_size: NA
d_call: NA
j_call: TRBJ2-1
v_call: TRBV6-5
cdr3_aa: CASSLARSYNEQFF
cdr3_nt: TGTGCCAGCAGTTTAGCGAGGTCCTACAATGAGCAGTTCTTC

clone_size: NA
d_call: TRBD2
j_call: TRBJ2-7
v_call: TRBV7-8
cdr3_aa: CASSLPSGTIPGYEQYF
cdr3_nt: TGTGCCAGCAGCTTACCTAGCGGGACCATTCCGGGCTACGAGCAGTACTTC

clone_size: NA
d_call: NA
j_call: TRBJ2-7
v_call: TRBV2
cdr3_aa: CASRGPEGYEQYF
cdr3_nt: TGTGCCAGCAGAGGTCCCGAAGGGTACGAGCAGTACTTC

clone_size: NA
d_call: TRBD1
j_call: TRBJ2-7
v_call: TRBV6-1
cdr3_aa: CASSEYAGGGYEQYF
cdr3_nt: TGTGCCAGCAGTGAATACGCAGGGGGCGGATACGAGCAGTACTTC

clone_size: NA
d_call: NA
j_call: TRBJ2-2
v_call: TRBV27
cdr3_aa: CASSLTGYTGELFF
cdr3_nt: TGTGCCAGCAGTTTAACGGGGTACACCGGGGAGCTGTTTTTT

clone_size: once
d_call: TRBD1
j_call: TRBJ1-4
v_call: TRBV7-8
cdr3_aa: CASSWDSEDEKLFF
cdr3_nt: TGTGCCAGCAGCTGGGACAGTGAAGATGAAAAACTGTTTTTT

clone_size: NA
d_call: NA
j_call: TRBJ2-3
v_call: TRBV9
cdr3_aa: CASSVRISGKSTDTQYF
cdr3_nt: TGTGCCAGCAGCGTGAGAATCTCAGGGAAAAGCACAGATACGCAGTATTTT

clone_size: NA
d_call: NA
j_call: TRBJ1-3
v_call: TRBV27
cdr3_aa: CASSLSPTSGNTIYF
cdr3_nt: TGTGCCAGCAGTTTATCACCAACCTCTGGAAACACCATATATTTT

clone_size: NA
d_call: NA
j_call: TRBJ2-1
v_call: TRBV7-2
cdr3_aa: CASSLAVAEGPNEQFF
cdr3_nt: TGTGCCAGCAGCTTAGCGGTAGCGGAGGGTCCCAATGAGCAGTTCTTC

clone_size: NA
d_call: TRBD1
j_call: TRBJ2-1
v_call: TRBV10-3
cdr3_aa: CAISTSGTGEGTIYNEQFF
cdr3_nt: TGTGCCATCAGCACCTCCGGGACAGGGGAAGGGACTATCTACAATGAGCAGTTCTTC

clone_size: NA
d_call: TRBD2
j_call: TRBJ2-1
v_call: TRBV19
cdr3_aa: CASSSSGRAYNEQFF
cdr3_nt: TGTGCCAGTAGTTCCAGCGGGAGGGCCTACAATGAGCAGTTCTTC

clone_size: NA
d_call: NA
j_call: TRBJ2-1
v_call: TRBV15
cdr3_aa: CATSRDRGTYNEQFF
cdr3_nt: TGTGCCACCAGCAGAGACAGGGGTACCTACAATGAGCAGTTCTTC

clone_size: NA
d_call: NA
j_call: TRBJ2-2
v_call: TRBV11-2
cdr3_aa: CASSLGSYTGELFF
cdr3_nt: TGTGCCAGCAGCTTAGGTTCCTACACCGGGGAGCTGTTTTTT

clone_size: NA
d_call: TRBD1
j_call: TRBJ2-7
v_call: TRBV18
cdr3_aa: CASLPVATGLTYEQYF
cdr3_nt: TGTGCCAGCTTACCAGTCGCGACAGGGCTTACCTACGAGCAGTACTTC

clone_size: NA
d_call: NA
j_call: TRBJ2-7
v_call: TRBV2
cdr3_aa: CASSAGYIYEQYF
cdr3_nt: TGTGCCAGCAGTGCAGGGTATATCTACGAGCAGTACTTC

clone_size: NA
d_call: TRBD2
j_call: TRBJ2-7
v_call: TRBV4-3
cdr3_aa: CASSQEASGYSSYEQYF
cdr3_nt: TGCGCCAGCAGCCAAGAGGCTAGCGGCTACAGCTCCTACGAGCAGTACTTC

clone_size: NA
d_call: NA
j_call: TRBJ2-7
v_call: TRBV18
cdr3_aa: CASSSPGRFYEQYF
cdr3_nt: TGTGCCAGCTCATCTCCGGGACGCTTTTACGAGCAGTACTTC

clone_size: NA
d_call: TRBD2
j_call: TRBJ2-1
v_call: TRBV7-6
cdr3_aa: CASSLSAGAYNEQFF
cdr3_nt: TGTGCCAGCAGCTTATCCGCGGGAGCCTACAATGAGCAGTTCTTC

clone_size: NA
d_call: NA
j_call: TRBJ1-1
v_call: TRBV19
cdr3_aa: CASREPNTEAFF
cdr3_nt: TGTGCCAGTAGGGAGCCCAACACTGAAGCTTTCTTT

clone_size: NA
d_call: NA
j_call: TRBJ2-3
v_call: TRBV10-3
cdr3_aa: CAISEGGGLTDTQYF
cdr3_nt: TGTGCCATCAGTGAAGGAGGGGGGCTCACAGATACGCAGTATTTT

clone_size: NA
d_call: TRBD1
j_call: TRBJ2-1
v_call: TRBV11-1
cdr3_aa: CASSLDLGQGAGNEQFF
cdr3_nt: TGTGCCAGCAGCTTAGATCTAGGTCAGGGGGCTGGAAATGAGCAGTTCTTC

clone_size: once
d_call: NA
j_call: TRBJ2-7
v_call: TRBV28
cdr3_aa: CASREVGGGDEQYF
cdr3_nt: TGTGCCAGCAGGGAGGTAGGGGGCGGGGACGAGCAGTACTTC

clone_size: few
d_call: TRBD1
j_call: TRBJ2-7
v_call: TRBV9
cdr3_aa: CASSVGLGTASSYEQYF
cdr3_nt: TGTGCCAGCAGCGTAGGGCTCGGGACAGCGAGCTCCTACGAGCAGTACTTC

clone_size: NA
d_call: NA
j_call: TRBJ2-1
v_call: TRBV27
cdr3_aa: CASSLPPARGNEQFF
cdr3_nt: TGTGCCAGCAGTTTACCCCCAGCGAGGGGCAATGAGCAGTTCTTC

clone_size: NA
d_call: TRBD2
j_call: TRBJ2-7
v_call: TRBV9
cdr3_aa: CASSVVSGSYEQYF
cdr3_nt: TGTGCCAGCAGCGTAGTTAGCGGGAGCTACGAGCAGTACTTC

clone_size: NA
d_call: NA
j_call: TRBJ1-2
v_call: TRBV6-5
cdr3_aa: CASSYSEGYYGYTF
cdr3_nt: TGTGCCAGCAGTTACTCTGAGGGGTACTATGGCTACACCTTC

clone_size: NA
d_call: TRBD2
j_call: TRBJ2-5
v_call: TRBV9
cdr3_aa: CASSPAGAGGEETQYF
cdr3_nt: TGTGCCAGCAGCCCCGCAGGAGCGGGGGGGGAAGAGACCCAGTACTTC

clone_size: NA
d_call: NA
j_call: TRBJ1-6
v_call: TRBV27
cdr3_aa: CASSVSSRLNSPLHF
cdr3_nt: TGTGCCAGCAGTGTTAGTTCCAGGTTAAATTCACCCCTCCACTTT

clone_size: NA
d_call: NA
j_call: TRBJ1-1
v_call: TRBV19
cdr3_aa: CASSIPQGYGNTEAFF
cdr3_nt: TGTGCCAGTAGTATACCCCAGGGATATGGGAACACTGAAGCTTTCTTT

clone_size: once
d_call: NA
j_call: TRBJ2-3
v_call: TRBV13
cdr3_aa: CASSLGSGTDTQYF
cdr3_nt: TGTGCCAGCAGCTTAGGCAGTGGCACAGATACGCAGTATTTT

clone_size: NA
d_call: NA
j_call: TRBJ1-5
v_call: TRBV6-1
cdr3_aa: CASSEALYRGIAQPQHF
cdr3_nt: TGTGCCAGCAGTGAAGCCCTCTACCGGGGAATTGCTCAGCCCCAGCATTTT

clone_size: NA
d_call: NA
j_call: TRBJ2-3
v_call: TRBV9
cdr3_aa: CASSVVGGTDTQYF
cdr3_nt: TGTGCCAGCAGCGTAGTTGGTGGCACAGATACGCAGTATTTT

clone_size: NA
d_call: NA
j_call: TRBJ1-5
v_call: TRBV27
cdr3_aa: CASSLRGPRRPQHF
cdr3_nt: TGTGCCAGCAGTTTAAGGGGTCCAAGACGGCCCCAGCATTTT

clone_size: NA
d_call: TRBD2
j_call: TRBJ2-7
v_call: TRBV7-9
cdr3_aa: CASTVGLAGLYEQYF
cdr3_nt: TGTGCCAGCACCGTAGGACTAGCGGGCCTATACGAGCAGTACTTC

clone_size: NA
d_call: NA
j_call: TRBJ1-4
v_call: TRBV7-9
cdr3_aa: CASSLADSPATNEKLFF
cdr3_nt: TGTGCCAGCAGCTTGGCCGACAGCCCTGCAACTAATGAAAAACTGTTTTTT

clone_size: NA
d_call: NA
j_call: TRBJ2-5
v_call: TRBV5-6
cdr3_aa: CASSLVEAQETQYF
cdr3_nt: TGTGCCAGCAGCTTGGTGGAGGCTCAAGAGACCCAGTACTTC

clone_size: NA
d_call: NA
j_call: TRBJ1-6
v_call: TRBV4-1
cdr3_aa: CASSLKEARVSLYNSPLHF
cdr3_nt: TGCGCCAGCAGCCTAAAGGAGGCGAGGGTATCCCTTTATAATTCACCCCTCCACTTT

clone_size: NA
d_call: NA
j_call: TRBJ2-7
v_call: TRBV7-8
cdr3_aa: CASSLALYEQYF
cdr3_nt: TGTGCCAGCAGCTTAGCCCTTTACGAGCAGTACTTC

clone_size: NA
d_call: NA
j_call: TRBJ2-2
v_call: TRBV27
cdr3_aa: CASRGVTGELFF
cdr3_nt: TGTGCCAGCAGGGGGGTTACCGGGGAGCTGTTTTTT

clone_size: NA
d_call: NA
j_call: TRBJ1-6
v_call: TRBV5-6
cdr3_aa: CASSPASGSYNSPLHF
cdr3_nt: TGTGCCAGCAGCCCGGCATCGGGGTCCTATAATTCACCCCTCCACTTT